The subject of this entry is one T cell receptor beta chain. The data were produced by immunoSEQ multiplex PCR, yet TCRdb's version contains in-frame clones alone and is incomplete. The sample shows some 59,000 clones, around 77% of them seen only once. This entry is derived from a study of blood T cell repertoires in COVID-19. V gave up 8 bases and J gave up 0 bases, with 10 bases separating them. Germline lookup yields CDR1 SNHLY and CDR2 FYNNEI. The CDR3 has 14 residues. The gene calls are TRBV2 and TRBJ2-2, with TRBD1 as a possible D gene (6 bases). Sequenced material: peripheral blood. The receptor was derived from a man older than 75 with active or convalescent COVID-19. CDR3 nucleotides: TGTGCCAGCGGTCGACAGGCGAACACCGGGGAGCTGTTTTTT. The encoded protein is CASGRQANTGELFF.